Listed here is a single T cell receptor beta chain. Its target is unknown. The junction and the germline gene differ at one end; a read error may be behind it. This sample is part of a study of somatic mutations in cytotoxic T cells in rheumatoid arthritis. Study outcomes and limitations: Compared with age-matched healthy controls, rheumatoid arthritis patients did not differ significantly in CD8+ T-cell clonality.

The germline V gene has CDR1 SEHNR and CDR2 FQNEAQ (reference sequence). The CDR3 is 14 amino acids. Sequencing used immunoSEQ multiplex PCR; TCRdb keeps in-frame clones, though not all of them. Altogether about 16,000 clones are present, more than 65% being singletons, with the ten largest covering 17%. The sequence came from an adult with rheumatoid arthritis. The chain is built from TRBV7-9 and TRBJ1-5; the D gene is possibly TRBD1 (5 bases). Input material: CD8+ T cells sorted from blood. CDR3 nucleotides: TGTGCCAGCAGCTTAGGGCAGGGCAACCAGCCCCAGCATTTT. As protein: CASSLGQGNQPQHF. Drawing the rest from reference TRBV7-9 and TRBJ1-5, the complete variable domain is DTGVSQNPRHKITKRGQNVTFRCDPISEHNRLYWYRQTLGQGPEFLTYFQNEAQLEKSRLLSDRFSAERPKGSFSTLEIQRTEQGDSAMYLCASSLGQGNQPQHFGDGTRLSIL.